The clone carrying this T cell receptor (beta chain) has just a few counts. This sample is part of a study of blood T cell repertoires in COVID-19. Measured with immunoSEQ multiplex PCR; TCRdb has only the in-frame clones, and not every one. The data show some 150,000 clones, 60% to 80% seen once. The CDR3 has 15 amino acids. V was pared by 5 bases and J by 11 bases, with 10 bases of the junction left unmatched. Germline loops: CDR1 MNHNY, CDR2 SVGAGI (reference sequence). V is TRBV6-6 and J is TRBJ1-6; 9 bases align to TRBD1. Source material: peripheral blood. This receptor was obtained from a man aged 50 or older with active or convalescent COVID-19. The CDR3 nucleotides are TGTGCCAGCAGTCGAACTACCGGGACAGGGACACCCCTCCACTTT. It specifies CASSRTTGTGTPLHF.